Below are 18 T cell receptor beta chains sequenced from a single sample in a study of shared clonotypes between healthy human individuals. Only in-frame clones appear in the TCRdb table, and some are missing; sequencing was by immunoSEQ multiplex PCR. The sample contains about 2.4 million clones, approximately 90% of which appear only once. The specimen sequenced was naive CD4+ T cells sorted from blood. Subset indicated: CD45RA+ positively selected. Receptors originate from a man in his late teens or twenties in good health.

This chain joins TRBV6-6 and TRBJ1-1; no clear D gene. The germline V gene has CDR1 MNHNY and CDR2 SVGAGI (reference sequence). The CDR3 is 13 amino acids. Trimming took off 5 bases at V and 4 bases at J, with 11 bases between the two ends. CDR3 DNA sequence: TGTGCCAGCAGTCGGGTGGGTGGCACTGAAGCTTTCTTT. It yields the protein CASSRVGGTEAFF.

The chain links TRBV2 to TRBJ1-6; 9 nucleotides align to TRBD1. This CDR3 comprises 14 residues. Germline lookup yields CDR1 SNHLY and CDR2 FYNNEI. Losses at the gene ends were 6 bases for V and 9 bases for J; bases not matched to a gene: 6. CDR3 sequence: CASRAGQGFSPLHF. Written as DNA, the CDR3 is TGTGCCAGCAGGGCGGGACAGGGTTTTTCACCCCTCCACTTT.

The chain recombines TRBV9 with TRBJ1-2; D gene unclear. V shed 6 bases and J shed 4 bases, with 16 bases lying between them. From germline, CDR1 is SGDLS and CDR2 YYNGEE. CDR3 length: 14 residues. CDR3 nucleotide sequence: TGTGCCAGCACCCATGGAGTACAGATCTATGGCTACACCTTC. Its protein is CASTHGVQIYGYTF.

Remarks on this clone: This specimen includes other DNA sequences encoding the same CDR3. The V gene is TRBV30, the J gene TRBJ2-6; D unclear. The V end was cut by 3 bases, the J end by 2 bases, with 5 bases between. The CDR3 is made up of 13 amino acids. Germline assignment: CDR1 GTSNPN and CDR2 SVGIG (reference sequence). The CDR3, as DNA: TGTGCCTGGAGGAATGCTGGGGCCAACGTCCTGACTTTC. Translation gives CAWRNAGANVLTF.

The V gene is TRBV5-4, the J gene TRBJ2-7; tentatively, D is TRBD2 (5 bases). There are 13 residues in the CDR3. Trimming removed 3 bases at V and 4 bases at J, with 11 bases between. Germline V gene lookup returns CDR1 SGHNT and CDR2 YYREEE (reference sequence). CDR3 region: CASSSAGLYEQYF. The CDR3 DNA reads TGTGCCAGCAGCTCCGCGGGTTTATACGAGCAGTACTTC.

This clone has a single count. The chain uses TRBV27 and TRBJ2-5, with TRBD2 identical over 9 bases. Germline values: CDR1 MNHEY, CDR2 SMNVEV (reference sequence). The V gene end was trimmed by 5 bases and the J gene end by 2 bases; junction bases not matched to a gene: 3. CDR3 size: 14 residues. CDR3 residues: CASSRAGGQETQYF. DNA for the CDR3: TGTGCCAGCAGTCGGGCGGGGGGGCAAGAGACCCAGTACTTC.

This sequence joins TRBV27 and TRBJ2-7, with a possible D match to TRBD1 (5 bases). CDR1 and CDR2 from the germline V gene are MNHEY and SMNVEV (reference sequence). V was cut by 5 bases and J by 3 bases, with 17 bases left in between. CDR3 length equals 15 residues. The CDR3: CASSRQTREVYEQYF. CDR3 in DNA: TGTGCCAGCAGTCGGCAAACCAGGGAAGTCTACGAGCAGTACTTC.

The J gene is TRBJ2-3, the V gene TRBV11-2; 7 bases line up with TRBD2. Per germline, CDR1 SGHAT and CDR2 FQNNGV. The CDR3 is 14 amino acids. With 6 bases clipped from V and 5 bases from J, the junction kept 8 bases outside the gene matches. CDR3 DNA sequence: TGTGCCAGCAGGATACGGGGGGAGGTAGATACGCAGTATTTT. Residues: CASRIRGEVDTQYF.

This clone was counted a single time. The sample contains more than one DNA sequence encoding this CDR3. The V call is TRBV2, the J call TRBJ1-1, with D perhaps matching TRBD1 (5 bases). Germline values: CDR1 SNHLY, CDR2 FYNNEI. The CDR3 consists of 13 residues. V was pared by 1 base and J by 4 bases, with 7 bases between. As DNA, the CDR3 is TGTGCCAGCAGTGAAGGGGGGGGCACTGAAGCTTTCTTT. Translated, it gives CASSEGGGTEAFF.

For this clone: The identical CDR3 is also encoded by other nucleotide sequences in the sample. The CDR3 loop is CASSPSGTGAYEQYF. CDR3 coding DNA: TGTGCCAGCAGCCCTTCCGGGACTGGTGCCTACGAGCAGTACTTC. The rearrangement links TRBV28 to TRBJ2-7; D might be TRBD2 (6 bases). Germline lookup yields CDR1 MDHEN and CDR2 SYDVKM. CDR3 size: 15 residues. Trimming took 6 bases from V and 2 from J, leaving 17 bases between them.

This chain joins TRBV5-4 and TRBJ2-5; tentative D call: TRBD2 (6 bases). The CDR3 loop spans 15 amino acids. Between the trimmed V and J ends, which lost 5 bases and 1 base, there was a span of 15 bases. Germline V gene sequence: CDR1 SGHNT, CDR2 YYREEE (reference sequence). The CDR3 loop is CASSRDSQVQETQYF. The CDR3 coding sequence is TGTGCCAGCAGTCGGGACTCCCAAGTCCAAGAGACCCAGTACTTC. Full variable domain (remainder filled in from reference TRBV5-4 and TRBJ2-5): ETGVTQSPTHLIKTRGQQVTLRCSSQSGHNTVSWYQQALGQGPQFIFQYYREEENGRGNFPPRFSGLQFPNYSSELNVNALELDDSALYLCASSRDSQVQETQYFGPGTRLLVL.

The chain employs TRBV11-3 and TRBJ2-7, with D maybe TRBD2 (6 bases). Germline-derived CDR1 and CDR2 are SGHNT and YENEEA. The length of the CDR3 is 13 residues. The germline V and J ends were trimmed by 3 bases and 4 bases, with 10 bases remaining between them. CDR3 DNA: TGTGCCAGCAGCTTCGCCCGGGGGTACGAGCAGTACTTC. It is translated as CASSFARGYEQYF.

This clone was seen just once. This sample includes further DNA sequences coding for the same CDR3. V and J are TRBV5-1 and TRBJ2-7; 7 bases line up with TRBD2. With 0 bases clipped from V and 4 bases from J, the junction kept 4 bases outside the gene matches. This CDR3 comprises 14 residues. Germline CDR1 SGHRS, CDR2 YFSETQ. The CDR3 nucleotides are TGCGCCAGCAGCTTGGTAGGGACTACGTACGAGCAGTACTTC. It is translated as CASSLVGTTYEQYF.

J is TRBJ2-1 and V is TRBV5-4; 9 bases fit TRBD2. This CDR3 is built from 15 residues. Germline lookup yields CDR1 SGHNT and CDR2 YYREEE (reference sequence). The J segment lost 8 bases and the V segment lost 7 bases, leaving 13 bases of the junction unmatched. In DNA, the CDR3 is TGTGCCAGCTCCGGGGGCGGGGGGGCCATGGATGAGCAGTTCTTC. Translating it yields CASSGGGGAMDEQFF.

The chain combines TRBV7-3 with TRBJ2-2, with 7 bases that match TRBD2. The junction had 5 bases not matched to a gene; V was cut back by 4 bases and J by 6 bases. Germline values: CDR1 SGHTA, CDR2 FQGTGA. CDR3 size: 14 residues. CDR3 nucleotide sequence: TGTGCCAGCAGCTCAACTAGCGCGGCCGGGGAGCTGTTTTTT. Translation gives CASSSTSAAGELFF.

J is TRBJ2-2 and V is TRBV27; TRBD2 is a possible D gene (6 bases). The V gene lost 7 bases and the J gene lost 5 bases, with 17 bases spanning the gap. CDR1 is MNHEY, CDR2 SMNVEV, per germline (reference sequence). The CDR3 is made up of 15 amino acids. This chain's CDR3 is CASTRRGTDTGELFF. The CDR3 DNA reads TGTGCCAGCACTCGCCGCGGGACGGATACCGGGGAGCTGTTTTTT.

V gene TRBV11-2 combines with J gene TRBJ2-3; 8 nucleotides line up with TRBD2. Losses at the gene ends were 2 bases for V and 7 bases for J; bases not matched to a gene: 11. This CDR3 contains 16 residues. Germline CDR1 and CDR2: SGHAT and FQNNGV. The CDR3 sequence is CASSLRRGGPRNTQYF. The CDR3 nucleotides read TGTGCCAGCAGCTTAAGACGGGGGGGCCCTCGAAATACGCAGTATTTT.

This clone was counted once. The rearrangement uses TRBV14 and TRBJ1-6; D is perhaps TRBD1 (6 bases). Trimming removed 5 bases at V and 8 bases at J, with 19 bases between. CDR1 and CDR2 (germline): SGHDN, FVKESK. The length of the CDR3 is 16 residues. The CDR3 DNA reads TGTGCCAGCAGCTCTTCAACAGGGCGCAGTTATTCACCCCTCCACTTT. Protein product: CASSSSTGRSYSPLHF.